Presented here are 8 T cell receptor beta chains from one specimen sequenced in a study of T-cell memory formation after mild COVID-19. TCRdb itself ran the 5' RACE reads through MiXCR, one entry per CDR3 protein. The sample yields fewer than 550,000 distinct CDR3 sequences, 20% seen once. The specimen was PBMCs or a T cell subset sorted from them (not recorded which). Receptor source: an adult woman who had mild COVID-19 (a few samples of this study predate the infection). Cell type and time point are not known.

This sequence joins TRBV25-1 and TRBJ1-2; weak D call: TRBD1 (5 bases). Trimming removed 3 bases at V and 8 bases at J, with 16 bases between. The germline V gene has CDR1 MGHDK and CDR2 SYGVNS. This CDR3 spans 14 amino acids. The CDR3 DNA sequence: TGTGCCAGCAGTGACACACGGGACCTCGGGGGCTACACCTTC. Translating it yields CASSDTRDLGGYTF.

This clonotype was detected a few times. The genes are TRBV9 and TRBJ2-2; unclear D gene. The CDR3 runs to 13 residues. The V gene's germline CDR1 is SGDLS and CDR2 YYNGEE. The V and J ends lost 0 bases and 5 bases respectively, with 5 bases between them. The CDR3 protein is CASSVVETGELFF. CDR3 sequence (DNA): TGTGCCAGCAGCGTAGTAGAGACCGGGGAGCTGTTTTTT.

In its sample, this clonotype was seen many times. The rearrangement links TRBV27 to TRBJ2-3; the D gene is possibly TRBD1 (6 bases). The germline V and J ends were trimmed by 3 bases and 2 bases, with 18 bases remaining between them. The germline gives CDR1 MNHEY, CDR2 SMNVEV (reference sequence). The CDR3 is made up of 17 amino acids. This chain's CDR3 is CASSFTGGSLFTDTQYF. CDR3 DNA sequence: TGTGCCAGCAGTTTCACTGGGGGCTCCCTCTTCACAGATACGCAGTATTTT.

The rearrangement links TRBV4-3 to TRBJ1-4, with TRBD1 identical over 9 bases. The length of the CDR3 is 15 residues. Losses at the gene ends were 3 bases for V and 5 bases for J; bases not matched to a gene: 4. The germline V gene encodes CDR1 LGHNA and CDR2 YSLEER. The CDR3 sequence: CASSQHRGQNEKLFF. The DNA for the CDR3 is TGCGCCAGCAGCCAGCACAGGGGGCAGAATGAAAAACTGTTTTTT.

This clonotype was seen a handful of times. This chain uses TRBV7-9 with TRBJ1-6; 7 nucleotides line up with TRBD1. Per the germline V gene, CDR1 is SEHNR and CDR2 is FQNEAQ (reference sequence). The CDR3 length is 14 residues. V trimming: 4 bases; J trimming: 8 bases; junction bases outside the gene matches: 5. CDR3 nucleotides: TGTGCCAGCAGCTCTGACAGGGTCCATTCACCCCTCCACTTT. It specifies CASSSDRVHSPLHF.

This clonotype has ten or more counts. The chain combines TRBV10-3 with TRBJ2-5; maybe TRBD2 (6 bases). The V end lost 4 bases, the J end lost 1 base, and 10 bases lay between the germline ends. The CDR3 runs to 14 residues. Germline V gene data show CDR1 as ENHRY and CDR2 as SYGVKD. The CDR3 nucleotides read TGTGCCATCAGTGTGGGGGGTCCCCAAGAGACCCAGTACTTC. Translated, it gives CAISVGGPQETQYF.

This clonotype was detected only a few times. The J gene is TRBJ2-7, the V gene TRBV7-2; 7 bases agree with TRBD2. The germline CDR1 and CDR2 sequences are SGHTA and FQGNSA. V lost 5 bases, J lost 7 bases, and 14 bases stayed unmatched. CDR3 length equals 15 residues. The CDR3 sequence is CASSPPGAGMGEQYF. The CDR3 bases are TGTGCCAGCAGCCCTCCGGGAGCGGGGATGGGGGAGCAGTACTTC.

This clonotype was counted between two and nine times. This chain uses TRBV29-1 with TRBJ2-1; a weak D match, TRBD1 (5 bases). CDR3 length equals 15 residues. The V gene lost 2 bases and the J gene lost 2 bases, with 13 bases spanning the gap. Germline V lookup: CDR1 SQVTM, CDR2 ANQGSEA. CDR3 nucleotide sequence: TGCAGCGTTGAAAGGGGCGGTGCGGCCTACAATGAGCAGTTCTTC. Translating it yields CSVERGGAAYNEQFF.